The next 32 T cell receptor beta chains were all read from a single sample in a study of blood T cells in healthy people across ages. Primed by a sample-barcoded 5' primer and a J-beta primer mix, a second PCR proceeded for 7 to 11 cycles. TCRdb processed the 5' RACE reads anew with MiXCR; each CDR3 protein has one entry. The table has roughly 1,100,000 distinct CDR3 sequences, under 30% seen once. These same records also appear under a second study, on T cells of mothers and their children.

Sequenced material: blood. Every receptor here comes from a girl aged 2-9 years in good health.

The CDR3 region is CAIRRDNTDGYTF. CDR3 DNA sequence: TGTGCCATCAGAAGGGACAATACGGACGGCTACACCTTC. The genes are TRBV10-3 and TRBJ1-2; tentatively, D is TRBD1 (6 bases). The CDR3 consists of 13 residues. The V gene lost 6 bases and the J gene lost 8 bases, with 16 bases spanning the gap. Germline CDR1 reads ENHRY; CDR2 reads SYGVKD.

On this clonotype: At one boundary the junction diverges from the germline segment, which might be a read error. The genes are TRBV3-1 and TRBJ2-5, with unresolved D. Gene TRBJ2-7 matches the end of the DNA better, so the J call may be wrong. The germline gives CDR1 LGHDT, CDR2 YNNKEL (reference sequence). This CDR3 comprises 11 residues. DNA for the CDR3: TGTGCCGGCAGCCATAGCTACGAGCAGTACTTC. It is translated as CAGSHSYEQYF.

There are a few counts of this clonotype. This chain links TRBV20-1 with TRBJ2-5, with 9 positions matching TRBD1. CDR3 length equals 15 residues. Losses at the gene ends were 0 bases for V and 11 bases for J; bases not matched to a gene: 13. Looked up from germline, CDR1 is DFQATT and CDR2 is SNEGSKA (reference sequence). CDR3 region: CSARDMGQGGEEQYF. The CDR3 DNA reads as TGCAGTGCTAGAGATATGGGACAGGGTGGCGAAGAGCAGTACTTC.

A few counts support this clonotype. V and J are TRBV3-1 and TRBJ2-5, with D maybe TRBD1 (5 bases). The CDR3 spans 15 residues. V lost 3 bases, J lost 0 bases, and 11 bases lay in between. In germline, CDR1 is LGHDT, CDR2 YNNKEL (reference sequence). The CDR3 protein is CASSHALDNQETQYF. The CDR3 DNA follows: TGTGCCAGCAGCCATGCTCTGGACAACCAAGAGACCCAGTACTTC.

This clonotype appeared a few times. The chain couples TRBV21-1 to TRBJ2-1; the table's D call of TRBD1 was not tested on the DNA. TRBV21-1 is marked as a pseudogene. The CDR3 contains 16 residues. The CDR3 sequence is CASSPPGRGAYNEQFF. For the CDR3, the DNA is TGTGCCAGCAGCCCCCCGGGTCGGGGCGCCTACAATGAGCAGTTCTTC.

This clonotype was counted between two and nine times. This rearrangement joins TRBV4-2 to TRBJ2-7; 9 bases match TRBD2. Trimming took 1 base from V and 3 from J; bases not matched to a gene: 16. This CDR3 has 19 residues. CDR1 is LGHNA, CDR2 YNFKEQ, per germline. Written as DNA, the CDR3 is TGTGCCAGCAGCCAAGTAGCGGGAGAAGGGTCGCGAATAGTCTACGAGCAGTACTTC. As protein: CASSQVAGEGSRIVYEQYF.

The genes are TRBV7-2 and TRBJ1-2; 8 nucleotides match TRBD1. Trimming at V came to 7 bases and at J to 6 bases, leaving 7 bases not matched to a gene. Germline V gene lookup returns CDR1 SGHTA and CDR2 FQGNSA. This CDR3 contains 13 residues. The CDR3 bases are TGTGCCAGCACCGAAGACAGGGGACATGGCTACACCTTC. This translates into CASTEDRGHGYTF. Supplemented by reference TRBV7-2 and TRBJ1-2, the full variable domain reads GAGVSQSPSNKVTEKGKDVELRCDPISGHTALYWYRQSLGQGLEFLIYFQGNSAPDKSGLPSDRFSAERTGGSVSTLTIQRTQQEDSAVYLCASTEDRGHGYTFGSGTRLTVV.

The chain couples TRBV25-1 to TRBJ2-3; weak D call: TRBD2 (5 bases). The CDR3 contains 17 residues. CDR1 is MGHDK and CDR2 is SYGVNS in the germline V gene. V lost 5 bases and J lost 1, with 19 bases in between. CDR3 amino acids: CASSPYYGETRTDTQYF. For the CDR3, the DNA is TGTGCCAGCAGTCCCTACTACGGGGAGACCCGCACAGATACGCAGTATTTT. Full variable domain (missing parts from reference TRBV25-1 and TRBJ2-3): EADIYQTPRYLVIGTGKKITLECSQTMGHDKMYWYQQDPGMELHLIHYSYGVNSTEKGDLSSESTVSRIRTEHFPLTLESARPSHTSQYLCASSPYYGETRTDTQYFGPGTRLTVL.

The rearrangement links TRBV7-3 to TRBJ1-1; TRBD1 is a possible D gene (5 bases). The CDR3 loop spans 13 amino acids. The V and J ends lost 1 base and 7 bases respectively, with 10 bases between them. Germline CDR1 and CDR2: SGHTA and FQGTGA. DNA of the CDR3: TGTGCCAGCAGCTTAATGGCAGGGTATGAAGCTTTCTTT. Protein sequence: CASSLMAGYEAFF.

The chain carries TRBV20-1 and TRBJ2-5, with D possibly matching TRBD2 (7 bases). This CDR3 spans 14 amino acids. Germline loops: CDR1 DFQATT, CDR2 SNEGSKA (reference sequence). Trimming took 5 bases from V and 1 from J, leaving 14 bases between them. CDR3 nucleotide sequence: TGCAGTGCTGGCAGGCGGGGGCGCCAAGAGACCCAGTACTTC. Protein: CSAGRRGRQETQYF.

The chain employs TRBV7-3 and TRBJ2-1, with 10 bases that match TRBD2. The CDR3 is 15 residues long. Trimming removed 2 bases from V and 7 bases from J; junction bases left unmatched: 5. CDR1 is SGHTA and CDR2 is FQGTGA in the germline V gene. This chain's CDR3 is CASSLEAGGQNEQFF. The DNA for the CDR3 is TGTGCCAGCAGCTTAGAAGCGGGGGGGCAGAATGAGCAGTTCTTC.

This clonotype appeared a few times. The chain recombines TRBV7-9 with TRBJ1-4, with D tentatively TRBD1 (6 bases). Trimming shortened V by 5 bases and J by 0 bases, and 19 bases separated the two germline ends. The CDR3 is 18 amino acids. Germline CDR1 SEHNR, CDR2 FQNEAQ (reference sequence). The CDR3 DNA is TGTGCCAGCAGCGTTCAACTGGGGGCGGGGGCAACTAATGAAAAACTGTTTTTT. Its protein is CASSVQLGAGATNEKLFF.

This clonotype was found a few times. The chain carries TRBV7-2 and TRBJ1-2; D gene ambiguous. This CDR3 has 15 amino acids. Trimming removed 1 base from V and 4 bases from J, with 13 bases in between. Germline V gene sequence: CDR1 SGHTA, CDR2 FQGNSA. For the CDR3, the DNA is TGTGCCAGCAGCTTAGTCCTCAGCCATTCCTATGGCTACACCTTC. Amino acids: CASSLVLSHSYGYTF.

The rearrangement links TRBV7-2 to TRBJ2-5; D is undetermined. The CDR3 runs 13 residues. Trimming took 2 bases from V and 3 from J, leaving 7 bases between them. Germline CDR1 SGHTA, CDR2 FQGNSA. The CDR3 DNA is TGTGCCAGCAGCTTATTACAGAAAGAGACCCAGTACTTC. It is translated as CASSLLQKETQYF.

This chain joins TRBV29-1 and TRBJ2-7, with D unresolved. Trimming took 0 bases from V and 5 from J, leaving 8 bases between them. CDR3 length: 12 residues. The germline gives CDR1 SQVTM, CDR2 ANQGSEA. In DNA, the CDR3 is TGCAGCGTTGAAGATCAAGGGAACGAGCAGTACTTC. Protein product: CSVEDQGNEQYF.

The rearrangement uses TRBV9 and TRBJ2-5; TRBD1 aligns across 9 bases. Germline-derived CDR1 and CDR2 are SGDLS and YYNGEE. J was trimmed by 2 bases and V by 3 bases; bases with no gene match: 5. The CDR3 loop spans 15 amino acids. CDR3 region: CASSAGQGRQETQYF. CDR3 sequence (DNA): TGTGCCAGCAGCGCCGGACAGGGGAGGCAAGAGACCCAGTACTTC. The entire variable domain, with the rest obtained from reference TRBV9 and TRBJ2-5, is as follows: DSGVTQTPKHLITATGQRVTLRCSPRSGDLSVYWYQQSLDQGLQFLIQYYNGEERAKGNILERFSAQQFPDLHSELNLSSLELGDSALYFCASSAGQGRQETQYFGPGTRLLVL.

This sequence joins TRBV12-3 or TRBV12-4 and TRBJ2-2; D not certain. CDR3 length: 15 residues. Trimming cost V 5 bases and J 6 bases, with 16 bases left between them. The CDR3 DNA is TGTGCCAGCAGTCCCCCGCCGGGCGCCGCCGGGGAGCTGTTTTTT. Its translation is CASSPPPGAAGELFF.

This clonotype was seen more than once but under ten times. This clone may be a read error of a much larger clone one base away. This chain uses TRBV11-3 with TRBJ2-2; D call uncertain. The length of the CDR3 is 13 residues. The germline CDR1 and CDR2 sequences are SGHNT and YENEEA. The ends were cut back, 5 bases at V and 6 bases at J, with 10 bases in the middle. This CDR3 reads CASSPGVAGELFF. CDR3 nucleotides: TGTGCCAGCAGCCCTGGAGTGGCCGGGGAGCTGTTTTTT.

The CDR3 DNA sequence: TGTGCCAGCAGCCTAAATGTAAAATACGGAGGGAGGAGTGAAAAACTGTTTTTT. Translated: CASSLNVKYGGRSEKLFF. The chain employs TRBV7-8 and TRBJ1-4, with D hard to call. Trimming removed 5 bases at V and 7 bases at J, with 26 bases between. The germline CDR1 and CDR2 sequences are SGHVS and FQNEAQ. The CDR3 is made up of 18 amino acids.

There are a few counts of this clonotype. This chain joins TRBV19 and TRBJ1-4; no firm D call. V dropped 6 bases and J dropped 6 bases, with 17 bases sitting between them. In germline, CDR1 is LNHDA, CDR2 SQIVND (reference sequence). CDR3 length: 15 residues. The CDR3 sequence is CASREWRLGDEKLFF. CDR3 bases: TGTGCCAGTAGAGAGTGGCGTCTGGGCGATGAAAAACTGTTTTTT.

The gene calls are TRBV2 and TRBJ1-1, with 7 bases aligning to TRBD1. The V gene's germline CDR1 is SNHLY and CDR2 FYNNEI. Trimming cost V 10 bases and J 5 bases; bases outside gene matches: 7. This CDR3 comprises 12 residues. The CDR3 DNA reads TGTGCCACCAGGGGGGGGGGTACTGAAGCTTTCTTT. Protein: CATRGGGTEAFF.

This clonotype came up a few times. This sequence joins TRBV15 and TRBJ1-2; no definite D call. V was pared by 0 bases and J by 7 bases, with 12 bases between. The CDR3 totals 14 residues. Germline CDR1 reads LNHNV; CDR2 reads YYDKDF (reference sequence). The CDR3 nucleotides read TGTGCCACCAGCAGAGATCCCCTGGGAGGTGGCTACACCTTC. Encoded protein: CATSRDPLGGGYTF.

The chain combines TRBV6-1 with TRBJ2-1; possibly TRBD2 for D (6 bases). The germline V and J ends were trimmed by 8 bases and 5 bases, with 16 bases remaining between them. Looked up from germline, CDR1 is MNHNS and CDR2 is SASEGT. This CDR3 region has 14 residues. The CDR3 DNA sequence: TGTGCCAGCCGTAGCGGCGGGGCCCACAATGAGCAGTTCTTC. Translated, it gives CASRSGGAHNEQFF.

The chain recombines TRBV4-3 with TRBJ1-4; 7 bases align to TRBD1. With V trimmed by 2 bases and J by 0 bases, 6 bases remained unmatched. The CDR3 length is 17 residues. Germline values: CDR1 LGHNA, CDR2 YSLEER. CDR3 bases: TGCGCCAGCAGCCAATTTACGACAGGGACAACTAATGAAAAACTGTTTTTT. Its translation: CASSQFTTGTTNEKLFF.

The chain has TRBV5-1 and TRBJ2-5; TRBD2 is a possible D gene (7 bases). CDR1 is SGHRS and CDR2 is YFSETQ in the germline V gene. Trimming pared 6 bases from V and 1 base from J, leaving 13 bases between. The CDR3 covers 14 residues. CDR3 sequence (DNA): TGCGCCAGCAACGGAGGGGGGGCCCAAGAGACCCAGTACTTC. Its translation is CASNGGGAQETQYF. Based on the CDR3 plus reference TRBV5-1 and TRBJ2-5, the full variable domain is KAGVTQTPRYLIKTRGQQVTLSCSPISGHRSVSWYQQTPGQGLQFLFEYFSETQRNKGNFPGRFSGRQFSNSRSEMNVSTLELGDSALYLCASNGGGAQETQYFGPGTRLLVL.

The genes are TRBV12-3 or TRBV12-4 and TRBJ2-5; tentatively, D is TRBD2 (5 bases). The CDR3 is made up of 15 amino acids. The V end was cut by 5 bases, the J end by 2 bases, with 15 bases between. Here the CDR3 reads CASSPQVGGQETQYF. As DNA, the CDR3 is TGTGCCAGCAGTCCCCAAGTAGGCGGGCAAGAGACCCAGTACTTC.

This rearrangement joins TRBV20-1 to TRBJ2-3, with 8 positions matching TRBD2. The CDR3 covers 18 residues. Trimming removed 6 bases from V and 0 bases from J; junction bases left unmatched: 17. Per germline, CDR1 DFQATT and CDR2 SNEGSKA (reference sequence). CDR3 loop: CSATQTSGQSPSTDTQYF. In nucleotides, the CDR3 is TGCAGTGCGACCCAAACTAGCGGACAGTCCCCTAGCACAGATACGCAGTATTTT.

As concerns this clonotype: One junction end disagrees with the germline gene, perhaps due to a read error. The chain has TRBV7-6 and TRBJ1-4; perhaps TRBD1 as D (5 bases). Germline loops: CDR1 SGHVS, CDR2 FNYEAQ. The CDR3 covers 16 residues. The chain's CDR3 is CASSLDLRGGNEKLFF. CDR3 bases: TGTGCCAGCAGTTTAGACCTGAGGGGTGGGAATGAAAAACTGTTTTTT.

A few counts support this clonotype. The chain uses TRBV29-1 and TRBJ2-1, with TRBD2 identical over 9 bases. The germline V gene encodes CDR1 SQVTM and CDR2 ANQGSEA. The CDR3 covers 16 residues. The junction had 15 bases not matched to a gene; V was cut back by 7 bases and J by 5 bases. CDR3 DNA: TGCAGCGCCTGGGAAATGCGGGGGGGCGTCCACAATGAGCAGTTCTTC. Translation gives CSAWEMRGGVHNEQFF.

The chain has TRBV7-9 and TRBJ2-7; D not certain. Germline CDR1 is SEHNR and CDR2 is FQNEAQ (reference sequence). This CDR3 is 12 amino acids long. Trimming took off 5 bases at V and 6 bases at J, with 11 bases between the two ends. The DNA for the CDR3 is TGTGCCAGCAGCCACTTATCGGGCGAGCAGTACTTC. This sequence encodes CASSHLSGEQYF.

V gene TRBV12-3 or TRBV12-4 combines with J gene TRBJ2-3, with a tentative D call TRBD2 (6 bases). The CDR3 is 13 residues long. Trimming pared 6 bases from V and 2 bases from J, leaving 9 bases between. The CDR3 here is CASSSSATDTQYF. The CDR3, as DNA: TGTGCCAGCAGCTCTAGCGCCACAGATACGCAGTATTTT.

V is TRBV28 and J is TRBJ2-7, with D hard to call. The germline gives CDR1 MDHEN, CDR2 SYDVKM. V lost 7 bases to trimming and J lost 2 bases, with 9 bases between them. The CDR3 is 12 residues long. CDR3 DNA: TGTGCCAGCAAAGTAGCAGCCTACGAGCAGTACTTC. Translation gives CASKVAAYEQYF.